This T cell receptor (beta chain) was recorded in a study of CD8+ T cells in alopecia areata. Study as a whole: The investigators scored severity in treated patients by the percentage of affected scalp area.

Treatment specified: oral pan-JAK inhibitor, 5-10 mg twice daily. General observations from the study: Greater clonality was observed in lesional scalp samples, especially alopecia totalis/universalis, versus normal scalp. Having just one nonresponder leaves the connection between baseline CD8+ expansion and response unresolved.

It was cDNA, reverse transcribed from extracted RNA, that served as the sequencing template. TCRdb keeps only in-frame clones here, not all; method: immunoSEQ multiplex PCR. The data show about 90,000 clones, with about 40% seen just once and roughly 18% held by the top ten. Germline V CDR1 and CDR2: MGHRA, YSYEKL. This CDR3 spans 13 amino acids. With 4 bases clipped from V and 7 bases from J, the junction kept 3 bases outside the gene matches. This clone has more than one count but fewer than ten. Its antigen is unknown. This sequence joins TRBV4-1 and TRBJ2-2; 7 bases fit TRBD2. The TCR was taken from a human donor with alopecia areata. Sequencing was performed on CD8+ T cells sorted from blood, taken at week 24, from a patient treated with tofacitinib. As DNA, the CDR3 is TGCGCCAGCAGCCGCACGGGGGGCGGGGAGCTGTTTTTT. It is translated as CASSRTGGGELFF.